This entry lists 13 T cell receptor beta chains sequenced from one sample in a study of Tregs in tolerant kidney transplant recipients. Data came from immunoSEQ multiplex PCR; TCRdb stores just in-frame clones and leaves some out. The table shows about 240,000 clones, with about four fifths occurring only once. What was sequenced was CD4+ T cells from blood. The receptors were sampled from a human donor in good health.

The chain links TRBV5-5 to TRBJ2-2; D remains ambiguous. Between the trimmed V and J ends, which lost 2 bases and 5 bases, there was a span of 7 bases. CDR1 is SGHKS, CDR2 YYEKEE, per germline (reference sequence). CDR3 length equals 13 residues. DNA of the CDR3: TGTGCCAGCAGCTTCGTGGGGACCGGGGAGCTGTTTTTT. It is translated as CASSFVGTGELFF.

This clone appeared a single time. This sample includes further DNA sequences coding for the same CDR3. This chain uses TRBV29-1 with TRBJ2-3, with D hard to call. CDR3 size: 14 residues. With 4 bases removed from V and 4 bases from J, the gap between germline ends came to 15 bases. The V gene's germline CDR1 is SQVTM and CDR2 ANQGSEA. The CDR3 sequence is CSVGWQDRADTQYF. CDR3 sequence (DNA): TGCAGCGTTGGGTGGCAGGATCGTGCAGATACGCAGTATTTT.

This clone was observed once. CDR3 amino acids: CASSLVAGAPGSYEQYF. CDR3 DNA sequence: TGTGCCAGTAGTTTAGTAGCGGGGGCTCCGGGCTCCTACGAGCAGTACTTC. The rearrangement uses TRBV19 and TRBJ2-7; 9 positions match TRBD2. V was pared by 5 bases and J by 0 bases, with 11 bases of the junction left unmatched. The CDR3 runs to 17 residues. Germline V gives CDR1 LNHDA, CDR2 SQIVND (reference sequence).

CDR3 bases: TGTGCCAGCAGCTCTCAGCGGGGGAGGGGTAATACGCAGTATTTT. Protein sequence: CASSSQRGRGNTQYF. The V call is TRBV7-9, the J call TRBJ2-3, with 8 bases aligning to TRBD2. V was clipped by 4 bases and J by 7 bases; unmatched bases: 10. The CDR3 is 15 amino acids. Germline V lookup: CDR1 SEHNR, CDR2 FQNEAQ (reference sequence). Drawing the rest from reference TRBV7-9 and TRBJ2-3, the complete variable domain is DTGVSQNPRHKITKRGQNVTFRCDPISEHNRLYWYRQTLGQGPEFLTYFQNEAQLEKSRLLSDRFSAERPKGSFSTLEIQRTEQGDSAMYLCASSSQRGRGNTQYFGPGTRLTVL.

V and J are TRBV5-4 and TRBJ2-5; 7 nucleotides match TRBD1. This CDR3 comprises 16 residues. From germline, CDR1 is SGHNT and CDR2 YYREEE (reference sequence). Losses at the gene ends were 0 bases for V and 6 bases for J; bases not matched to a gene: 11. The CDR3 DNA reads TGTGCCAGCAGCTTGGGGTCACAGGGGATAGGAAAGACCCAGTACTTC. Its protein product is CASSLGSQGIGKTQYF.

The CDR3 protein is CASSRQGEYNEQFF. DNA of the CDR3: TGTGCCAGCTCACGACAGGGAGAATACAATGAGCAGTTCTTC. This chain uses TRBV18 with TRBJ2-1; 7 bases line up with TRBD1. J lost 4 bases, V lost 4 bases, and 4 bases had no gene match. The CDR3 runs to 14 residues. CDR1 and CDR2 from the germline V gene are KGHSH and LQKENI.

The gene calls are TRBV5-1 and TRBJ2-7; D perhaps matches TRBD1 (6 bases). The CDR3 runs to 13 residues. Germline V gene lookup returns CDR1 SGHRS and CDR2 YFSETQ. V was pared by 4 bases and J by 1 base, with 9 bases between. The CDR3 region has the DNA TGCGCCAGCAGCGCCGACAGGTCCTACGAGCAGTACTTC. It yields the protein CASSADRSYEQYF. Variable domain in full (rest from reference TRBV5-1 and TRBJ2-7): KAGVTQTPRYLIKTRGQQVTLSCSPISGHRSVSWYQQTPGQGLQFLFEYFSETQRNKGNFPGRFSGRQFSNSRSEMNVSTLELGDSALYLCASSADRSYEQYFGPGTRLTVT.

The CDR3: CASSLDRNSGGNWETQYF. The CDR3 DNA is TGTGCCAGCAGCTTAGATCGTAATAGCGGGGGGAACTGGGAGACCCAGTACTTC. The V call is TRBV11-2, the J call TRBJ2-5; 10 nucleotides align to TRBD2. The CDR3 loop spans 18 amino acids. Germline CDR1 is SGHAT and CDR2 is FQNNGV. The V gene end was trimmed by 0 bases and the J gene end by 5 bases; junction bases not matched to a gene: 12.

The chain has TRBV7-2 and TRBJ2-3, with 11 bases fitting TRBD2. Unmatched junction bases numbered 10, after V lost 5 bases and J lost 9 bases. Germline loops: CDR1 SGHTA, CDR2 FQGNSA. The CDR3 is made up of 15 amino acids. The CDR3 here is CASSPQLAGVGTQYF. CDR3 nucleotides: TGTGCCAGCAGCCCCCAACTAGCGGGAGTGGGAACGCAGTATTTT.

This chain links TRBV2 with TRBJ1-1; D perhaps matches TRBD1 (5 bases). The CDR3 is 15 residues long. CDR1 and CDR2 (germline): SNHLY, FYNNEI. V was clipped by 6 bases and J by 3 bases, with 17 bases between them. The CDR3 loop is CASRFQGLRDTEAFF. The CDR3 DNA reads TGTGCCAGCAGGTTCCAGGGTTTAAGGGACACTGAAGCTTTCTTT.

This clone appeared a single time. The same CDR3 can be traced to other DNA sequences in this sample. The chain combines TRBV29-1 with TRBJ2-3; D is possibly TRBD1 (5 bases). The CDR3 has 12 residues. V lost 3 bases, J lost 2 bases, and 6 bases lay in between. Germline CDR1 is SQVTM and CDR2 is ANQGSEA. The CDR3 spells CSVDRATDTQYF. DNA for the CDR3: TGCAGCGTTGACAGGGCCACAGATACGCAGTATTTT.

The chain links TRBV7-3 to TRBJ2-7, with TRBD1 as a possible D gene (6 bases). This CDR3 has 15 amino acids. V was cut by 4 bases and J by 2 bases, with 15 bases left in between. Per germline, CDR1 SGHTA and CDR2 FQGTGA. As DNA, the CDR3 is TGTGCCAGCAGCTCCCCCGGGACACCCCCCTACGAGCAGTACTTC. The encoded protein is CASSSPGTPPYEQYF.

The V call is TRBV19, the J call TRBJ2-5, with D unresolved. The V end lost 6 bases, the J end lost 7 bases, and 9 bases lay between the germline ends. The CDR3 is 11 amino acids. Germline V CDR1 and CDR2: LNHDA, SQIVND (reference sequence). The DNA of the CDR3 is TGTGCCAGTAGGGCAAGGGCGACCCAGTACTTC. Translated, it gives CASRARATQYF.